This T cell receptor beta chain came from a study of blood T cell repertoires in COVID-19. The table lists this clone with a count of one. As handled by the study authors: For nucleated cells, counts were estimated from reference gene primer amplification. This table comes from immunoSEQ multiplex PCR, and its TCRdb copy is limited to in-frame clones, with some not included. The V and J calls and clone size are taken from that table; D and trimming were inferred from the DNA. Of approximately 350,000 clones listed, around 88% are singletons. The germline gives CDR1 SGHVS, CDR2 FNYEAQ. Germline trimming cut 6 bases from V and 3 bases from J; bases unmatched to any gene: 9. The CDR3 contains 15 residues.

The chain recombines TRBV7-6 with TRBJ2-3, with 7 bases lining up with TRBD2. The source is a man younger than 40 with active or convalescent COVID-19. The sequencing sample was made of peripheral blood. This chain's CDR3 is CASRRSAGVTDTQYF. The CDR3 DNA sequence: TGTGCCAGCAGGAGGTCGGCGGGAGTAACAGATACGCAGTATTTT.